Following are 23 T cell receptor beta chains from one sample sequenced in a study of OX40 agonist ivuxolimab in advanced cancers. The data were produced by immunoSEQ multiplex PCR, yet TCRdb's version contains in-frame clones alone and is incomplete. Of some 76,000 clones detected, roughly nine tenths appear once; the ten largest clones hold 0.7% to 0.9%. Source: CD4+ or CD8+ T cells sorted from blood, taken in a trial of the OX40 agonist ivuxolimab. These receptors all stem from an adult with an advanced solid tumor such as melanoma, head and neck, liver or kidney cancer.

V is TRBV7-2 and J is TRBJ1-1; TRBD1 might be the D (5 bases). The CDR3 spans 13 residues. Germline CDR1 reads SGHTA; CDR2 reads FQGNSA. Trimming stripped 7 bases from V and 2 bases from J, with 11 bases between. In DNA form, the CDR3 reads TGTGCCAGCACCCGAGGGGTTAACACTGAAGCTTTCTTT. This sequence encodes CASTRGVNTEAFF.

The rearrangement joins TRBV25-1 to TRBJ2-2; TRBD1 is a possible D gene (6 bases). Germline V gives CDR1 MGHDK, CDR2 SYGVNS. V was clipped by 6 bases and J by 5 bases, with 13 bases between them. The CDR3 consists of 14 residues. CDR3 DNA sequence: TGTGCCAGCAGCCGGACAGAAGTTACCGGGGAGCTGTTTTTT. Residues: CASSRTEVTGELFF. The full variable domain, its missing parts supplied by reference TRBV25-1 and TRBJ2-2, is EADIYQTPRYLVIGTGKKITLECSQTMGHDKMYWYQQDPGMELHLIHYSYGVNSTEKGDLSSESTVSRIRTEHFPLTLESARPSHTSQYLCASSRTEVTGELFFGEGSRLTVL.

The chain combines TRBV18 with TRBJ2-1; 7 bases fit TRBD2. The CDR3 consists of 15 residues. Germline V CDR1 and CDR2: KGHSH, LQKENI. V trimming: 3 bases; J trimming: 2 bases; junction bases outside the gene matches: 4. As DNA, the CDR3 is TGTGCCAGCTCACCGATGGGAGGGCCCTACAATGAGCAGTTCTTC. Protein sequence: CASSPMGGPYNEQFF.

The chain recombines TRBV6-1 with TRBJ1-2, with D perhaps TRBD1 (5 bases). The CDR3 is made up of 13 amino acids. From germline, CDR1 is MNHNS and CDR2 SASEGT. V dropped 7 bases and J dropped 2 bases, with 11 bases sitting between them. The CDR3 spells CASKMTVNYGYTF. Here the CDR3 DNA reads TGTGCCAGCAAGATGACAGTCAACTATGGCTACACCTTC.

The CDR3 here is CASSQNLQGDGYTF. The CDR3 DNA reads TGTGCCAGCAGCCAAAACTTACAGGGGGATGGCTACACCTTC. The V gene is TRBV14, the J gene TRBJ1-2, with 8 nucleotides matching TRBD1. There are 14 residues in the CDR3. Germline V gene lookup returns CDR1 SGHDN and CDR2 FVKESK. V shed 2 bases and J 6 bases; nucleotides not matched to a gene: 5.

This clone was recorded only once. The CDR3 loop reads CASSIPGRSSYNEQFF. CDR3 coding DNA: TGTGCCAGCAGTATACCTGGACGTAGCTCCTACAATGAGCAGTTCTTC. This chain links TRBV27 with TRBJ2-1; no definite D call. The germline V and J ends were trimmed by 5 bases and 0 bases, with 14 bases remaining between them. CDR1 and CDR2 (germline): MNHEY, SMNVEV (reference sequence). CDR3 length equals 16 residues.

This chain uses TRBV6-5 with TRBJ1-4; 7 bases align to TRBD1. Per germline, CDR1 MNHEY and CDR2 SVGAGI. The ends lost 7 bases at V and 5 bases at J; junction bases unmatched: 7. This CDR3 is 14 amino acids long. The CDR3 coding sequence is TGTGCCAGCAAAGAACAGGGGATCAATGAAAAACTGTTTTTT. It yields the protein CASKEQGINEKLFF.

The gene calls are TRBV7-9 and TRBJ2-2, with D unclear. The CDR3 covers 15 residues. V lost 3 bases and J 5 bases, leaving 13 bases between the germline ends. Germline loops: CDR1 SEHNR, CDR2 FQNEAQ (reference sequence). The CDR3 nucleotides are TGTGCCAGCAGCTTCTGGGTTGGGGAAACCGGGGAGCTGTTTTTT. Its protein is CASSFWVGETGELFF.

This sequence joins TRBV7-9 and TRBJ1-2, with D possibly TRBD1 on 6 matching bases. The germline CDR1 and CDR2 sequences are SEHNR and FQNEAQ (reference sequence). Deletions cut 3 bases from V and 4 bases from J, with 9 bases between. The length of the CDR3 is 13 residues. The CDR3 is CASSFGTTYGYTF. Here the CDR3 DNA reads TGTGCCAGCAGCTTTGGGACAACCTATGGCTACACCTTC.

This chain joins TRBV11-1 and TRBJ2-7; 8 nucleotides align to TRBD1. Germline V gene lookup returns CDR1 SGHAT and CDR2 FQDESV (reference sequence). The CDR3 sequence is 15 residues long. J lost 6 bases, V lost 1 base, and 8 bases had no gene match. For the CDR3, the DNA is TGTGCCAGCAGCTTAGATGGGACAGGATTCGGCGAGCAGTACTTC. It is translated as CASSLDGTGFGEQYF. Together with reference TRBV11-1 and TRBJ2-7, the CDR3 gives the full variable domain: EAEVAQSPRYKITEKSQAVAFWCDPISGHATLYWYRQILGQGPELLVQFQDESVVDDSQLPKDRFSAERLKGVDSTLKIQPAELGDSAMYLCASSLDGTGFGEQYFGPGTRLTVT.

The chain links TRBV5-1 to TRBJ1-1, with 10 bases identical to TRBD1. The trim removed 3 bases at V and 6 bases at J, leaving 8 bases unmatched. The CDR3 totals 15 residues. The germline V gene has CDR1 SGHRS and CDR2 YFSETQ. Here the CDR3 reads CASSWGGQGLAEAFF. CDR3 DNA sequence: TGCGCCAGCAGCTGGGGGGGACAGGGGCTGGCTGAAGCTTTCTTT.

The chain carries TRBV28 and TRBJ1-4; D may be TRBD1 (5 bases). The CDR3 runs 15 residues. V lost 4 bases to trimming and J lost 8 bases, with 17 bases between them. Germline-derived CDR1 and CDR2 are MDHEN and SYDVKM. The CDR3 loop reads CASSSKDPAGEKLFF. DNA for the CDR3: TGTGCCAGCAGTTCAAAAGACCCTGCAGGGGAAAAACTGTTTTTT.

This clone was recorded once. The genes are TRBV5-1 and TRBJ2-7; 8 bases match TRBD1. This CDR3 has 16 amino acids. Germline-derived CDR1 and CDR2 are SGHRS and YFSETQ. Trimming at V came to 4 bases and at J to 2 bases, leaving 11 bases not matched to a gene. CDR3 sequence reads: CASSQRPGQATYEQYF. The CDR3 region has the DNA TGCGCCAGCAGCCAAAGACCGGGACAGGCCACCTACGAGCAGTACTTC.

This clone was detected only a few times. This rearrangement joins TRBV5-1 to TRBJ2-4; the D gene is possibly TRBD2 (6 bases). Germline V gene data show CDR1 as SGHRS and CDR2 as YFSETQ. The CDR3 has 14 residues. Trimming stripped 2 bases from V and 8 bases from J, with 14 bases between. The CDR3 sequence is CASSFRRGSDIQYF. The CDR3 DNA reads TGCGCCAGCAGCTTTCGTCGGGGGTCGGACATTCAGTACTTC. The full variable domain, completed using reference TRBV5-1 and TRBJ2-4, is KAGVTQTPRYLIKTRGQQVTLSCSPISGHRSVSWYQQTPGQGLQFLFEYFSETQRNKGNFPGRFSGRQFSNSRSEMNVSTLELGDSALYLCASSFRRGSDIQYFGAGTRLSVL.

On this clone itself: The junction differs from germline at one of its ends, possibly a read error. This sequence joins TRBV7-7 and TRBJ2-2; TRBD1 matches at 8 bases. This CDR3 comprises 15 residues. Germline V gene lookup returns CDR1 SSHAT and CDR2 FNYEAQ (reference sequence). For the CDR3, the DNA is TGTGCTAGCAGCCCCAGGGGGCGGAGAAGTGGGGAGCTGTTTTTT. Amino acids: CASSPRGRRSGELFF.

The chain links TRBV6-4 to TRBJ2-3, with D perhaps being TRBD1 or TRBD2 (6 bases each). CDR3 size: 15 residues. The V end was cut by 4 bases, the J end by 2 bases, with 13 bases between. Germline V CDR1 and CDR2: MRHNA, SNTAGT. The CDR3 spells CASSVEGGITDTQYF. CDR3 nucleotide sequence: TGTGCCAGCAGTGTCGAAGGGGGGATCACAGATACGCAGTATTTT.

The J gene is TRBJ2-7, the V gene TRBV6-1; no clear D. Germline loops: CDR1 MNHNS, CDR2 SASEGT. The CDR3 sequence is 14 residues long. V was pared by 6 bases and J by 7 bases, with 19 bases between. The CDR3 is CASRPTFETREQYF. For the CDR3, the DNA is TGTGCCAGCAGACCCACCTTTGAGACGCGGGAGCAGTACTTC.

This chain connects TRBV6-1 to TRBJ2-5, with 7 nucleotides matching TRBD2. The CDR3 spans 14 residues. Germline V lookup: CDR1 MNHNS, CDR2 SASEGT. J was trimmed by 5 bases and V by 5 bases; bases with no gene match: 8. The CDR3, as DNA: TGTGCCAGCAGTAGATGGCACGGGGGGGAGACCCAGTACTTC. The encoded protein is CASSRWHGGETQYF.

The chain joins TRBV7-2 to TRBJ1-4; the D is unclear. The CDR3 contains 12 residues. The germline V and J ends were trimmed by 5 bases and 3 bases, with 4 bases remaining between them. Germline lookup yields CDR1 SGHTA and CDR2 FQGNSA. CDR3 residues: CASSGPNEKLFF. The CDR3 nucleotides read TGTGCCAGCAGCGGCCCTAATGAAAAACTGTTTTTT.

The gene calls are TRBV7-3 and TRBJ2-5, with 8 bases identical to TRBD2. The V and J ends lost 5 bases and 4 bases, in that order; junction bases with no gene match: 12. CDR3 length equals 16 residues. Germline values: CDR1 SGHTA, CDR2 FQGTGA. The CDR3 DNA sequence: TGTGCCAGCAGCCCCGGGGGGGCGGGAGGTGGAGAGACCCAGTACTTC. Its protein is CASSPGGAGGGETQYF.

The chain links TRBV7-2 to TRBJ1-1; no definite D call. The CDR3 sequence is 14 residues long. CDR1 is SGHTA, CDR2 FQGNSA, per germline. V dropped 1 base and J dropped 1 base, with 7 bases sitting between them. The CDR3 region is CASSLDVGNTEAFF. CDR3 bases: TGTGCCAGCAGCTTAGACGTAGGGAACACTGAAGCTTTCTTT.

This chain's CDR3 is CASSEQGAGYEQYF. The CDR3 DNA is TGTGCCAGCAGCGAACAGGGGGCTGGTTACGAGCAGTACTTC. This chain joins TRBV7-2 and TRBJ2-7; TRBD1 matches at 9 bases. The CDR3 has 14 amino acids. Germline CDR1 is SGHTA and CDR2 is FQGNSA. V lost 5 bases to trimming and J lost 4 bases; unmatched junction nucleotides: 6.

V usage is TRBV29-1 and J usage is TRBJ2-7, with D possibly being TRBD1 (7 bases). This CDR3 spans 12 amino acids. CDR1 and CDR2 (germline): SQVTM, ANQGSEA. The V and J ends lost 5 bases and 4 bases respectively, with 12 bases between them. CDR3 nucleotides: TGCAGCGTTACGACAGGGACTTACGAGCAGTACTTC. Translation: CSVTTGTYEQYF.